The 10 T cell receptor beta chains below all came from one sample that was sequenced in a study of CD8 T cells in ankylosing spondylitis. Broader study findings: Seemingly characteristic of ankylosing spondylitis blood was a TCR beta motif consisting of roughly 8 highly homologous variants.

Each CDR3 protein is one row after TCRdb ran MiXCR on the 5' RACE reads. Of 220,000 or so distinct CDR3 sequences listed, roughly 18% are singletons. Their cognate antigens are unknown. The sequenced material came from blood, either unsorted or a sorted T cell fraction (not recorded which). These receptors all come from a male donor with ankylosing spondylitis.

The rearrangement links TRBV4-1 to TRBJ2-7, with D hard to call. The V and J ends lost 0 bases and 6 bases respectively, with 9 bases between them. The length of the CDR3 is 13 residues. Germline CDR1 is MGHRA and CDR2 is YSYEKL. CDR3 nucleotides: TGCGCCAGCAGCCAAGACCTAGAGTCCGAGCAGTACTTC. Amino acid sequence: CASSQDLESEQYF.

This clonotype appeared many times. The chain links TRBV5-1 to TRBJ2-5, with D unresolved. The length of the CDR3 is 13 residues. Germline V gene lookup returns CDR1 SGHRS and CDR2 YFSETQ. The germline V and J ends were trimmed by 4 bases and 5 bases, with 12 bases remaining between them. The CDR3 region is CASSHPVEETQYF. CDR3 nucleotide sequence: TGCGCCAGCAGCCATCCGGTGGAGGAGACCCAGTACTTC.

The V gene is TRBV10-3, the J gene TRBJ1-1, with D unresolved. Germline CDR1 and CDR2: ENHRY and SYGVKD. The V end was cut by 11 bases, the J end by 1 base, with 17 bases between. CDR3 length equals 14 residues. In DNA form, the CDR3 reads TGTGCCCCCCCCGGACCAGTAACGAACACTGAAGCTTTCTTT. Protein sequence: CAPPGPVTNTEAFF.

This clonotype was observed at least ten times. This chain links TRBV7-9 with TRBJ1-6; 9 bases line up with TRBD1. The CDR3 spans 16 residues. V was clipped by 10 bases and J by 4 bases; unmatched bases: 11. Germline CDR1 is SEHNR and CDR2 is FQNEAQ (reference sequence). CDR3 in DNA: TGTGCCATCCAAGCACCGGGACAGGGATATAATTCACCCCTCCACTTT. The encoded protein is CAIQAPGQGYNSPLHF.

The J gene is TRBJ1-4, the V gene TRBV4-1, with 7 nucleotides matching TRBD1. J was trimmed by 5 bases and V by 5 bases; bases with no gene match: 23. The germline V gene has CDR1 MGHRA and CDR2 YSYEKL. CDR3 length: 20 residues. The CDR3 reads CASSSHPPGTAIGENEKLFF. The DNA of the CDR3 is TGCGCCAGCAGCTCTCACCCCCCCGGGACAGCCATAGGGGAGAATGAAAAACTGTTTTTT.

The CDR3 DNA reads as TGTGCCAGCAGTCAGGGGTTTTCTGGGGCCAACGTCCTGACTTTC. Its protein is CASSQGFSGANVLTF. The genes are TRBV27 and TRBJ2-6; weak D call: TRBD1 (6 bases). The V end was cut by 5 bases, the J end by 1 base, with 9 bases between. Germline CDR1 and CDR2: MNHEY and SMNVEV (reference sequence). The CDR3 totals 15 residues. Full variable domain (missing parts from reference TRBV27 and TRBJ2-6): EAQVTQNPRYLITVTGKKLTVTCSQNMNHEYMSWYRQDPGLGLRQIYYSMNVEVTDKGDVPEGYKVSRKEKRNFPLILESPSPNQTSLYFCASSQGFSGANVLTFGAGSRLTVL.

In its sample, this clonotype was seen a few times. The rearrangement joins TRBV7-9 to TRBJ2-3; 7 nucleotides line up with TRBD2. The J segment lost 0 bases and the V segment lost 4 bases, leaving 7 bases of the junction unmatched. CDR1 SEHNR and CDR2 FQNEAQ come from the germline V gene (reference sequence). The CDR3 has 16 residues. CDR3 amino acids: CASSSVRGWSTDTQYF. Written as DNA, the CDR3 is TGTGCCAGCAGCTCAGTGCGGGGGTGGAGCACAGATACGCAGTATTTT.

This chain uses TRBV7-9 with TRBJ1-1; possible D gene TRBD1, 6 bases. CDR1 SEHNR and CDR2 FQNEAQ come from the germline V gene (reference sequence). Trimming pared 1 base from V and 1 base from J, leaving 10 bases between. CDR3 length: 15 amino acids. The CDR3 reads CASSLEGVQNTEAFF. Written as DNA, the CDR3 is TGTGCCAGCAGCTTAGAGGGGGTGCAGAACACTGAAGCTTTCTTT.

This chain links TRBV15 with TRBJ1-1; possibly TRBD1 for D (6 bases). The CDR3 runs 15 residues. The germline gives CDR1 LNHNV, CDR2 YYDKDF (reference sequence). Trimming left V 5 bases short and J 0 bases short, with 13 bases between. CDR3 in DNA: TGTGCCACCAGCGACTGGGACACCTTGAACACTGAAGCTTTCTTT. Encoded protein: CATSDWDTLNTEAFF.

This clonotype appeared a few times. This chain connects TRBV7-9 to TRBJ2-5; a possible D gene is TRBD2 (5 bases). The CDR3 is 13 residues long. Trimming took 5 bases from V and 7 from J, leaving 14 bases between them. Germline V gene sequence: CDR1 SEHNR, CDR2 FQNEAQ (reference sequence). The CDR3 bases are TGTGCCAGCAGCCACCTAGAAGAGGGGACCCAGTACTTC. It yields the protein CASSHLEEGTQYF.